A selection of T cell receptor beta chains follows, all from one sample in a study of identifying expanded T cells in peripheral blood. TCRdb keeps only in-frame clones here, not all; method: immunoSEQ multiplex PCR. The table lists under 85,000 clones, 84% of them singletons. Sequenced: blood. The receptors come from a person aged 18 to 75 in good health. Each CDR3 is given with its conserved first and last residue. Each record gives: D gene, clone size, J gene, V gene, CDR3 protein, CDR3 DNA. The D gene is left open where the match is weak. Size values are once, few and many counts, or a class for expanded clones, and some rows have none.

TRBD2,NA,TRBJ2-3,TRBV19,CASSIGTSGGTDTQYF,TGTGCCAGTAGTATAGGGACTAGTGGAGGCACAGATACGCAGTATTTT
NA,NA,TRBJ1-2,TRBV9,CASSVDPTSNGYTF,TGTGCCAGCAGCGTAGATCCAACATCTAACGGCTACACCTTC
NA,NA,TRBJ2-3,TRBV6-1,CASGEGKGTDTQYF,TGTGCCAGTGGTGAGGGGAAGGGCACAGATACGCAGTATTTT
NA,NA,TRBJ2-5,TRBV9,CASSVTGLQETQYF,TGTGCCAGCAGCGTTACAGGGTTGCAAGAGACCCAGTACTTC
NA,NA,TRBJ1-2,TRBV28,CASGGTASNYGYTF,TGTGCCAGCGGAGGGACGGCTTCTAACTATGGCTACACCTTC
TRBD2,once,TRBJ2-7,TRBV19,CAVSSGSQFGYEQYF,TGTGCCGTCTCCAGCGGGAGTCAGTTTGGCTACGAGCAGTACTTC
NA,once,TRBJ2-7,TRBV28,CASSLASPPYEQYF,TGTGCCAGCAGTTTAGCTAGCCCTCCCTACGAGCAGTACTTC
TRBD1,NA,TRBJ2-5,TRBV7-3,CASSLTETGGETQYF,TGTGCCAGCAGCTTAACTGAAACAGGGGGAGAGACCCAGTACTTC
NA,once,TRBJ2-5,TRBV27,CASSSTYGETQYF,TGTGCCAGCAGTTCGACCTACGGAGAGACCCAGTACTTC
NA,NA,TRBJ1-3,TRBV27,CASREVSGNTIYF,TGTGCCAGCAGGGAGGTCTCTGGAAACACCATATATTTT
TRBD1,NA,TRBJ2-7,TRBV5-4,CASSRPGTGVEQYF,TGTGCCAGCAGCCGTCCCGGGACAGGGGTGGAGCAGTACTTC
NA,NA,TRBJ1-2,TRBV9,CASSTTGRVDGYTF,TGTGCCAGCAGCACTACAGGGAGGGTCGATGGCTACACCTTC
NA,NA,TRBJ1-4,TRBV6-5,CASRPSGRTNEKLFF,TGTGCCAGCAGGCCTTCAGGCCGAACTAATGAAAAACTGTTTTTT
NA,NA,TRBJ2-7,TRBV27,CASSLSGNPYEQYF,TGTGCCAGCAGTTTAAGTGGCAACCCCTACGAGCAGTACTTC
TRBD1,few,TRBJ1-2,TRBV28,CASRRTGRADGYTF,TGTGCCAGCAGGCGGACAGGGAGAGCTGATGGCTACACCTTC
NA,once,TRBJ1-4,TRBV18,CASSPESLGEKLFF,TGTGCCAGCTCACCGGAGTCCCTGGGTGAAAAACTGTTTTTT
TRBD2,NA,TRBJ2-1,TRBV4-3,CASSRTSGVYNEQFF,TGCGCCAGCAGCCGGACTAGCGGGGTCTACAATGAGCAGTTCTTC
TRBD1,NA,TRBJ2-7,TRBV5-6,CASSPGQGDESEQYF,TGTGCCAGCAGCCCAGGACAGGGGGATGAAAGCGAGCAGTACTTC
NA,NA,TRBJ2-1,TRBV28,CASSSHRGGNEQFF,TGTGCCAGCAGTTCCCACAGGGGAGGAAATGAGCAGTTCTTC
NA,NA,TRBJ2-5,TRBV7-2,CASSSRTPGQETQYF,TGTGCCAGCAGCTCACGCACCCCCGGCCAAGAGACCCAGTACTTC
NA,few,TRBJ1-1,TRBV29-1,CSVEDGQVNTEAFF,TGCAGCGTTGAAGATGGCCAGGTGAACACTGAAGCTTTCTTT
TRBD2,NA,TRBJ2-1,TRBV25-1,CASSEFLAGVLNEQFF,TGTGCCAGCAGTGAATTCTTAGCGGGAGTTCTCAATGAGCAGTTCTTC
NA,NA,TRBJ2-7,TRBV7-2,CASSAEQGFYEQYF,TGTGCCAGCAGCGCGGAACAGGGATTCTACGAGCAGTACTTC
TRBD2,NA,TRBJ2-2,TRBV6-5,CASSYGGLANTGELFF,TGTGCCAGCAGTTACGGGGGACTAGCGAACACCGGGGAGCTGTTTTTT
TRBD2,once,TRBJ2-7,TRBV4-1,CASSPDWASGRNYEQYF,TGCGCCAGCAGCCCCGACTGGGCTAGCGGGAGGAACTACGAGCAGTACTTC
NA,NA,TRBJ1-3,TRBV28,CASTQFWGRGASGNTIYF,TGTGCCAGCACCCAGTTTTGGGGCCGAGGAGCGTCTGGAAACACCATATATTTT
NA,NA,TRBJ1-2,TRBV27,CASSPSDLPWRYTF,TGTGCCAGCAGTCCCTCGGATCTGCCCTGGCGCTACACCTTC
NA,NA,TRBJ2-3,TRBV18,CASSPPTDTQYF,TGTGCCAGCTCACCACCTACAGATACGCAGTATTTT
NA,NA,TRBJ1-2,TRBV28,CASSSIARGLNNYGYTF,TGTGCCAGCAGTTCAATAGCCAGGGGACTGAATAACTATGGCTACACCTTC
TRBD2,NA,TRBJ2-7,TRBV5-6,CASSWPTSSPYEQYF,TGTGCCAGCAGCTGGCCGACTAGCAGCCCCTACGAGCAGTACTTC
TRBD2,NA,TRBJ2-1,TRBV29-1,CSVERASGRRSSYNEQFF,TGCAGCGTTGAAAGGGCTAGCGGGAGGAGAAGCTCCTACAATGAGCAGTTCTTC
NA,NA,TRBJ1-5,TRBV28,CASSLTRVSQPQHF,TGTGCCAGCAGTTTAACCAGGGTATCTCAGCCCCAGCATTTT
TRBD1,NA,TRBJ1-1,TRBV2,CASSEDRGLEAFF,TGTGCCAGCAGTGAGGACAGGGGGCTGGAAGCTTTCTTT
NA,once,TRBJ1-1,TRBV21-1,CASSIALNRGLNTEAFF,TGTGCCAGCAGCATTGCCCTGAACAGGGGGCTGAACACTGAAGCTTTCTTT
NA,NA,TRBJ1-4,TRBV7-9,CASSHEGGTNEKLFF,TGTGCCAGCAGCCACGAGGGGGGAACTAATGAAAAACTGTTTTTT
NA,NA,TRBJ1-3,TRBV10-1,CASNSPEDGSSSGNTIYF,TGCGCCAGCAACTCACCCGAGGACGGCTCGAGCTCTGGAAACACCATATATTTT